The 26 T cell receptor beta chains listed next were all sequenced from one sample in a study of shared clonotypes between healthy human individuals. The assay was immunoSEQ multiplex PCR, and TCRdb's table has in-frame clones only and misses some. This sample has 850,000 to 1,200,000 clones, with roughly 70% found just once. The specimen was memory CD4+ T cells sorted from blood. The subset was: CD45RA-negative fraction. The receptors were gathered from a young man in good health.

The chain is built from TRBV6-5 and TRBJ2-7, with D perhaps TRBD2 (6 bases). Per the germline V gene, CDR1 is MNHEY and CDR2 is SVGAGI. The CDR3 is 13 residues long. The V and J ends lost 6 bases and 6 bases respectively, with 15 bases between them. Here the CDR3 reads CASRRDPLGEQYF. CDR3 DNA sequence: TGTGCCAGCAGGCGGGACCCACTGGGCGAGCAGTACTTC.

The DNA of the CDR3 is TGTGCCATCAGGAGCGGTCTAGGGGATACGCAGTATTTT. Translation: CAIRSGLGDTQYF. The chain employs TRBV10-3 and TRBJ2-3; D possibly corresponds to TRBD2 (5 bases). Trimming removed 6 bases at V and 6 bases at J, with 13 bases between. The CDR3 consists of 13 residues. Germline values: CDR1 ENHRY, CDR2 SYGVKD.

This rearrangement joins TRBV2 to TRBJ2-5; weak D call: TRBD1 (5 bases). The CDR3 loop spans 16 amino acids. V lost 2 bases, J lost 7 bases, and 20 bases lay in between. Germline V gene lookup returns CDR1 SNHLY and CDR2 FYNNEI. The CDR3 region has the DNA TGTGCCAGCAGTGAAAGCCCCCCGACAGCAGGTCGGACCCAGTACTTC. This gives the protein CASSESPPTAGRTQYF. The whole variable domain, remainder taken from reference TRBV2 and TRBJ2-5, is EPEVTQTPSHQVTQMGQEVILRCVPISNHLYFYWYRQILGQKVEFLVSFYNNEISEKSEIFDDQFSVERPDGSNFTLKIRSTKLEDSAMYFCASSESPPTAGRTQYFGPGTRLLVL.

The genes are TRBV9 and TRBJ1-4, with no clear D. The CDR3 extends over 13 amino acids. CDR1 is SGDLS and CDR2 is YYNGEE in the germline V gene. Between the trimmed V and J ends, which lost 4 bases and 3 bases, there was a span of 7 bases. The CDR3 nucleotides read TGTGCCAGCAGCCCTATCCCTAATGAAAAACTGTTTTTT. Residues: CASSPIPNEKLFF.

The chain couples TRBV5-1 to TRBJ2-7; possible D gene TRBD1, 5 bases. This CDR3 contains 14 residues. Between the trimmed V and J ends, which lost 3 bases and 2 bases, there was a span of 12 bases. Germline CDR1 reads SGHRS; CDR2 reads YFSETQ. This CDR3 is CASSSGHSAYEQYF. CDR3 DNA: TGCGCCAGCAGCTCCGGACATTCAGCCTACGAGCAGTACTTC. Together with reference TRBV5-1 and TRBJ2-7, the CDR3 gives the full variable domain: KAGVTQTPRYLIKTRGQQVTLSCSPISGHRSVSWYQQTPGQGLQFLFEYFSETQRNKGNFPGRFSGRQFSNSRSEMNVSTLELGDSALYLCASSSGHSAYEQYFGPGTRLTVT.

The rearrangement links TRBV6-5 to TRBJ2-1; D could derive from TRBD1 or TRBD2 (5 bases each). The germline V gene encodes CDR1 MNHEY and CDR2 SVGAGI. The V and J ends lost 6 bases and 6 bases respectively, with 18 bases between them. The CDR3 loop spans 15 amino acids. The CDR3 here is CASSRGPTQANEQFF. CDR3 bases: TGTGCCAGCAGCCGGGGACCAACCCAAGCCAATGAGCAGTTCTTC.

In nucleotides, the CDR3 is TGCGCCAGCAGCTTGGCCGGTTTAAGTTGGGGCAAGATCCATGAGCAGTTCTTC. Residues: CASSLAGLSWGKIHEQFF. V usage is TRBV5-1 and J usage is TRBJ2-1; D is perhaps TRBD1 (5 bases). The V end was cut by 0 bases, the J end by 8 bases, with 24 bases between. Germline V gene data show CDR1 as SGHRS and CDR2 as YFSETQ. This CDR3 is 18 amino acids long.

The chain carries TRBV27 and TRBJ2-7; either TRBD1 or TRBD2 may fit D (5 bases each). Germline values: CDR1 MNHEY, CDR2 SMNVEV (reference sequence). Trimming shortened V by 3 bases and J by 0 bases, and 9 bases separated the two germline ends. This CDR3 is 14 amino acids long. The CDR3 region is CASSLGVSSYEQYF. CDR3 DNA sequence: TGTGCCAGCAGTTTGGGGGTTAGCTCCTACGAGCAGTACTTC.

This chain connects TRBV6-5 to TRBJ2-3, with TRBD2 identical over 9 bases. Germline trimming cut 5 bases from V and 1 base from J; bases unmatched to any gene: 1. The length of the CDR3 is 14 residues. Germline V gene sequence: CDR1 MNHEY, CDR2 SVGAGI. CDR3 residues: CASSGGRGTDTQYF. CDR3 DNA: TGTGCCAGCAGTGGCGGGAGGGGCACAGATACGCAGTATTTT.

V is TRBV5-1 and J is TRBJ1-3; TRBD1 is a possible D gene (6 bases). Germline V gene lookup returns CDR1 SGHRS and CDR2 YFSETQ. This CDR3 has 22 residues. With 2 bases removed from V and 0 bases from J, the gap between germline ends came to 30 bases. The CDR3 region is CASSFQAVSGTPGAYSGNTIYF. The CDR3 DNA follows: TGCGCCAGCAGCTTCCAAGCTGTGTCCGGGACACCTGGAGCCTACTCTGGAAACACCATATATTTT. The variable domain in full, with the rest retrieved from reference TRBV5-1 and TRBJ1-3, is KAGVTQTPRYLIKTRGQQVTLSCSPISGHRSVSWYQQTPGQGLQFLFEYFSETQRNKGNFPGRFSGRQFSNSRSEMNVSTLELGDSALYLCASSFQAVSGTPGAYSGNTIYFGEGSWLTVV.

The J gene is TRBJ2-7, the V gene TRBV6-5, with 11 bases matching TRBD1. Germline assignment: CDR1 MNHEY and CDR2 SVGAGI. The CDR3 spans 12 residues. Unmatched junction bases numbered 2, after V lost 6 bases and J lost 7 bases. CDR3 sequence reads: CASRGQGGEQYF. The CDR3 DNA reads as TGTGCCAGCAGGGGACAGGGGGGAGAGCAGTACTTC.

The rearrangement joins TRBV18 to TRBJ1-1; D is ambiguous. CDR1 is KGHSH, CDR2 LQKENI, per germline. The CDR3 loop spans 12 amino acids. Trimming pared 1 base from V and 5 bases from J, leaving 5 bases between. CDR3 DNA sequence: TGTGCCAGCTCACCACTAGTTACTGAAGCTTTCTTT. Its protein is CASSPLVTEAFF.

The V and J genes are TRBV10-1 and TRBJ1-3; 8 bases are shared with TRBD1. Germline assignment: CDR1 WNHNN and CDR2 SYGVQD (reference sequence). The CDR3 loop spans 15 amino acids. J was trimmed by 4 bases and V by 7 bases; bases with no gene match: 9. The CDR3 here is CASNILQGEGNTIYF. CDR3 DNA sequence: TGCGCCAGCAATATTTTACAGGGGGAGGGAAACACCATATATTTT.

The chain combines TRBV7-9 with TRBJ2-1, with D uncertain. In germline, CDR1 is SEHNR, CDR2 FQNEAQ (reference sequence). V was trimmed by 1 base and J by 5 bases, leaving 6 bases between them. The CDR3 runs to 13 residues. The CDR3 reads CASSLVSHNEQFF. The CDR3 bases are TGTGCCAGCAGCTTAGTCAGCCACAATGAGCAGTTCTTC. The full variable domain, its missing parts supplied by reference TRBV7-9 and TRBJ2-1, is DTGVSQNPRHKITKRGQNVTFRCDPISEHNRLYWYRQTLGQGPEFLTYFQNEAQLEKSRLLSDRFSAERPKGSFSTLEIQRTEQGDSAMYLCASSLVSHNEQFFGPGTRLTVL.

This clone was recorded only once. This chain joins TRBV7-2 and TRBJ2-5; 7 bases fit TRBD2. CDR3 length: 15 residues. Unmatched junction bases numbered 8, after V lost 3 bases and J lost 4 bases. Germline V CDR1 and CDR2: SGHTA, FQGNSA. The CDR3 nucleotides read TGTGCCAGCAGCTTGAGCGGGAATAGGAGAGAGACCCAGTACTTC. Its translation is CASSLSGNRRETQYF.

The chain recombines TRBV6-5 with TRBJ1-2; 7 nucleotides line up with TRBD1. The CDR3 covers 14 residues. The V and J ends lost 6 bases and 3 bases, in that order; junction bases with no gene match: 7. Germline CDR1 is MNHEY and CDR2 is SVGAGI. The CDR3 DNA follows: TGTGCCAGCAGCCCCATCAGGGGGGACTATGGCTACACCTTC. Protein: CASSPIRGDYGYTF.

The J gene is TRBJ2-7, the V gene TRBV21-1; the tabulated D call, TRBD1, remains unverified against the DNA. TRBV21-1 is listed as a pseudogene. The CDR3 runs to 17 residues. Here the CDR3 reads CASSKSLGQGIFYEQYF. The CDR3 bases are TGTGCCAGCAGCAAAAGCCTCGGCCAGGGGATATTCTACGAGCAGTACTTC.

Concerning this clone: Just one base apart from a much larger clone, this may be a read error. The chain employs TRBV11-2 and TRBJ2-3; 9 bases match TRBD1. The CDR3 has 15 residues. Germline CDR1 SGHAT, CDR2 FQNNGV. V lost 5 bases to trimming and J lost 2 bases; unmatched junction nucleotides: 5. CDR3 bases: TGTGCCAGCAGCCCACAGGGGGCGCCCACAGATACGCAGTATTTT. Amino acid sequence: CASSPQGAPTDTQYF.

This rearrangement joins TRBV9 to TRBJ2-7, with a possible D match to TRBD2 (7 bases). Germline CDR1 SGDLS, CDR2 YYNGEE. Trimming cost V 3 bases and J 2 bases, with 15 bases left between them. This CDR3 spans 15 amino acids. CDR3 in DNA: TGTGCCAGCAGCGGGCGGGGGCCCGGACCCTACGAGCAGTACTTC. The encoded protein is CASSGRGPGPYEQYF. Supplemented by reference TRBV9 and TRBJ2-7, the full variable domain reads DSGVTQTPKHLITATGQRVTLRCSPRSGDLSVYWYQQSLDQGLQFLIQYYNGEERAKGNILERFSAQQFPDLHSELNLSSLELGDSALYFCASSGRGPGPYEQYFGPGTRLTVT.

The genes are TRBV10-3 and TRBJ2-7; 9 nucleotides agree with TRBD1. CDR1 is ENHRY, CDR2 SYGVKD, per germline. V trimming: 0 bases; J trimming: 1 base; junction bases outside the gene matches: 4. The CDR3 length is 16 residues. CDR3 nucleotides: TGTGCCATCAGTGAGTCTCCGGACAGGGGTTCCTACGAGCAGTACTTC. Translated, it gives CAISESPDRGSYEQYF.

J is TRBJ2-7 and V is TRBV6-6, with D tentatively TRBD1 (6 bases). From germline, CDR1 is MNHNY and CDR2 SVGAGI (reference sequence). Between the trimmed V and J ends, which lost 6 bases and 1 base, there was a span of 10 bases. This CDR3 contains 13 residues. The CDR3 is CASRLDRSYEQYF. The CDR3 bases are TGTGCCAGCAGACTTGACAGGTCCTACGAGCAGTACTTC.

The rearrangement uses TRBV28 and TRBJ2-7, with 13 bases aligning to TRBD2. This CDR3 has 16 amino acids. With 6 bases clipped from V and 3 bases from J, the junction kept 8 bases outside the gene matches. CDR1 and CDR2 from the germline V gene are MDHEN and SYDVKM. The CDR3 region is CASSRTSGGLNYEQYF. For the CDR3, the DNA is TGTGCCAGCAGCCGGACTAGCGGGGGTCTGAACTACGAGCAGTACTTC.

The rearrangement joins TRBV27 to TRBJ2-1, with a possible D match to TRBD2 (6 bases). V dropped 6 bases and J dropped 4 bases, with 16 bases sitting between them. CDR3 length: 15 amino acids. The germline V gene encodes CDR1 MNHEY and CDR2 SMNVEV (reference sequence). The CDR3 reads CASSRLAGSYNEQFF. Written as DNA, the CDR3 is TGTGCCAGCAGCCGGCTGGCGGGGAGTTACAATGAGCAGTTCTTC.

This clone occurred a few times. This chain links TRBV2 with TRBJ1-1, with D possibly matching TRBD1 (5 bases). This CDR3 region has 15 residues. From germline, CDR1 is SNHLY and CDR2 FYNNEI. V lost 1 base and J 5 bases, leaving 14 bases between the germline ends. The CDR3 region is CASSEGAPWGTEAFF. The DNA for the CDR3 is TGTGCCAGCAGTGAAGGAGCCCCATGGGGGACTGAAGCTTTCTTT.

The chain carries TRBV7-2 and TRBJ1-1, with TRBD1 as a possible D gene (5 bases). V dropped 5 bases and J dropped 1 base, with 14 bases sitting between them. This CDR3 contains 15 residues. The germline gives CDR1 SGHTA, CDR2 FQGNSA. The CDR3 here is CASSVGAGWNTEAFF. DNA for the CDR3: TGTGCCAGCAGCGTCGGGGCCGGGTGGAACACTGAAGCTTTCTTT.

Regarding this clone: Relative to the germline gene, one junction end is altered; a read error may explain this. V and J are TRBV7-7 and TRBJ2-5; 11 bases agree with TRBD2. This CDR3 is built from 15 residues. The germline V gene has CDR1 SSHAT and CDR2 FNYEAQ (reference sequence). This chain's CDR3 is CASSLAGGGFETQYF. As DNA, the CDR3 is TGTGCTAGCAGCTTAGCGGGAGGGGGCTTCGAGACCCAGTACTTC.